Given below is one TCR beta chain in context. Antigen: not known. Germline V CDR1 and CDR2: SGDLS, YYNGEE. V was trimmed by 2 bases and J by 7 bases, leaving 13 bases between them. The CDR3 contains 13 residues. The sample belongs to a study of T cell responses to AZD1222 COVID-19 vaccine. Broader study findings: It was only after the peak T cell response that any repertoires were sampled. Two AZD1222 doses significantly raised spike-specific TCR breadth and depth over controls.

Clones were read by immunoSEQ multiplex PCR, and TCRdb kept only the in-frame ones, dropping some. Of fewer than 150,000 clones listed, about 88% were seen once; the top ten hold approximately 2.8%. This specimen was peripheral blood, taken 28 days after the second AZD1222 dose. The chain joins TRBV9 to TRBJ2-7; D perhaps matches TRBD2 (5 bases). The clonotype was recovered from an adult who received the AZD1222 COVID-19 vaccine. Here the CDR3 DNA reads TGTGCCAGCAGCGTGGATCCCGAGCGGGAGCAGTACTTC. The encoded protein is CASSVDPEREQYF.